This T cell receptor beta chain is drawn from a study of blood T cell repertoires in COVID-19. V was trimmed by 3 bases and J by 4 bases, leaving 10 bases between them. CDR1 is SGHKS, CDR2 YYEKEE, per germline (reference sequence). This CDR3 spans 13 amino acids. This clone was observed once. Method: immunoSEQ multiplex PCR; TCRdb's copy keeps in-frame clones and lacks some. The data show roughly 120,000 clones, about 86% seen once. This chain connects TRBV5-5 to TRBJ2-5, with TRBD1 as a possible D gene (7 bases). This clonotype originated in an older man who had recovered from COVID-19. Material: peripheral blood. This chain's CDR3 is CASSSQGGETQYF. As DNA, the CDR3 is TGTGCCAGCAGCTCCCAGGGGGGAGAGACCCAGTACTTC.